Listed below are T cell receptor beta chains from one sample, sequenced in a study of STAT5B mutations in CD4+ large granular lymphocyte leukemia. Profiled with immunoSEQ multiplex PCR; TCRdb holds only in-frame clones, not every one. The sample consists of tens of thousands of clones, 70% to 80% of them appearing once. Sequencing was done on a sample of CD4+ T cells from blood buffy coats. The receptors originated from a human donor in good health. The CDR3 runs from the conserved cysteine through the conserved F or W. D genes are given only for firm matches. Size values are once, few and many counts, or a class for expanded clones, and some rows have none.

d_gene	v_gene	abundance	j_gene	CDR3nt	CDR3aa
TRBD2	TRBV10-3	few	TRBJ2-7	TGTGCCATCAGTGATAGAGGGCGGGAGCAATACGAGCAGTACTTC	CAISDRGREQYEQYF
.	TRBV28	once	TRBJ1-1	TGTGCCAGCAGTACCTTGGAGGGGGAGCGGTCTTTCTTT	CASSTLEGERSFF
TRBD1	TRBV10-1	.	TRBJ1-1	TGCGCCAGCAGCCGGACAGGAGACACTGAAGCTTTCTTT	CASSRTGDTEAFF
.	TRBV7-8	few	TRBJ1-5	TGTGCCAGCAGCTTAGTTAGCAATCAGCCCCAGCATTTT	CASSLVSNQPQHF
.	TRBV20-1	.	TRBJ2-5	TGCAGTGCTAGGGGGTCGGAGACCCAGTACTTC	CSARGSETQYF
.	TRBV11-2	.	TRBJ2-7	TGTGCCAGCAGCTTAGCGGGAGTTGGCCACGAGCAGTACTTC	CASSLAGVGHEQYF
TRBD1	TRBV19	few	TRBJ1-1	TGTGCCAGCTCTGACAGGGAGAACGTTGGCACTGAAGCTTTCTTT	CASSDRENVGTEAFF
.	TRBV11-2	.	TRBJ2-1	TGTGCCAGCAGCATAGGACAAGTCCGGTTCTTC	CASSIGQVRFF
.	TRBV7-2	.	TRBJ2-5	TGTGCCGTAGGAGTGGAGACCCAGTACTTC	CAVGVETQYF
.	TRBV11-3	.	TRBJ2-1	TGTGCCAGCAGCCTAACGGTAGTATCAACCAATGAGCAGTTCTTC	CASSLTVVSTNEQFF
TRBD1	TRBV29-1	.	TRBJ2-6	TGCAGCGTATCGACCGGGACAGGGGGCAGTACTGGGGCCAACGTCCTGACTTTC	CSVSTGTGGSTGANVLTF
.	TRBV2	few	TRBJ2-3	TGTGCCAGCAATGTCCGATCTAGCACAGATACGCAGTATTTT	CASNVRSSTDTQYF
.	TRBV30	few	TRBJ2-7	TGTGCCTGGGACTCGGGCGGGATAAGGGACTTC	CAWDSGGIRDF
.	TRBV11-3	.	TRBJ1-1	TGTGCCAGCAGTATAGCAGGGACTGCGAGCACTGAAGCTTTCTTT	CASSIAGTASTEAFF
.	TRBV7-8	.	TRBJ2-1	TGTGCCAGCAGTTCCTACAGGGATATCGATGAGCAGTTCTTC	CASSSYRDIDEQFF
TRBD2	TRBV2	.	TRBJ2-5	TGTGCCAGCAGGGGGGGGGAGTGGTTTAGCGAGACCCAGTACTTC	CASRGGEWFSETQYF
.	TRBV1	few	TRBJ1-1	TGCACCAGCAGCCAAGGTCCGGGGCCAGCGGGTTTGGACACTGAAGCTTTCTTT	CTSSQGPGPAGLDTEAFF
.	TRBV6-1	.	TRBJ1-1	TGTGCCAGCAGTAGGACGGTCGACACTGAAGCTTTCTTT	CASSRTVDTEAFF
TRBD2	TRBV19	.	TRBJ2-1	TGTGCCAGTAGTATAGGCGCGGGAGCGGGGCCTGAGCAGTTCTTC	CASSIGAGAGPEQFF
.	TRBV6-5	.	TRBJ1-4	TGTGCCAGCAGTGAGACAACTAATGAAAAACTGTTTTTT	CASSETTNEKLFF
TRBD2	TRBV4-1	.	TRBJ2-5	TGCGCCAGCAGCCCCCTGGGACTAGCGGGAGAGACCCAGTACTTC	CASSPLGLAGETQYF
.	TRBV30	.	TRBJ2-3	TGTGCCTGGAACGAGGGGCTTAGCACAGATACGCAGTATTTT	CAWNEGLSTDTQYF
TRBD1	TRBV6-1	once	TRBJ2-5	TGTGCCAGCAGTGGGACAGGCGGACAAGTGGGTGAGCAGTACTTC	CASSGTGGQVGEQYF
TRBD2	TRBV11-3	.	TRBJ2-1	TGTGCCAGCAGCTTACCTAGCGGGAAGTCCTACAATGAGCAGTTCTTC	CASSLPSGKSYNEQFF
.	TRBV11-3	.	TRBJ2-2	TGTGCCAGCAGTCAAACGACAGGAAGAACCGGGGAGCTGTTTTTT	CASSQTTGRTGELFF
.	TRBV19	.	TRBJ2-7	TGTGCCAGTAGTATAGCGCGGACAGAGCGGCAGTACTTC	CASSIARTERQYF
TRBD1	TRBV11-1	.	TRBJ2-2	TGTGCCAGCAGCTTAGGGATAGGCGCAGGGGGCACCGGGGAGCTGTTTTTT	CASSLGIGAGGTGELFF
TRBD2	TRBV11-3	.	TRBJ2-7	TGTGCCAGCAGCCCTGGGACTACCCACTACGAGCAGTACTTC	CASSPGTTHYEQYF
.	TRBV6-1	.	TRBJ1-1	TGTGCCAGCAATTCCGGAACCGCTAATAGCCGTGAAGCTTTCTTT	CASNSGTANSREAFF
.	TRBV28	.	TRBJ2-7	TGTGCCAGCAGTTCGGCTGGAGGGGGAGGCCAGTCCGAGCAGTACTTC	CASSSAGGGGQSEQYF
TRBD2	TRBV11-2	.	TRBJ2-7	TGTGCCAGCAGCTTAGGACTAGCGGGATTCGAGCAGTACTTC	CASSLGLAGFEQYF
.	TRBV4-1	.	TRBJ2-1	TGCGCCAGCAGCCAACTACTCCTGACTCCGCAGGGAGACAATGAGCAGTTCTTC	CASSQLLLTPQGDNEQFF
.	TRBV11-3	.	TRBJ2-2	TGTGCCAGCAGCACTAACACCGGGGAGCTGTTTTTT	CASSTNTGELFF
TRBD1	TRBV6-5	once	TRBJ2-7	TGTGCCAGCAGTTCCTCGGGACAGGGGTTATCCTACGAGCAGTACTTC	CASSSSGQGLSYEQYF
.	TRBV6-1	.	TRBJ2-3	TGTGCCAGCAGTGAATTTGGGGGCACAGATACGCAGTATTTT	CASSEFGGTDTQYF
.	TRBV6-5	few	TRBJ2-7	TGTGCCAGCAGTCCTCGGACCTTGGGGGAGCAGTACTTC	CASSPRTLGEQYF
.	TRBV28	few	TRBJ1-1	TGTGCCAGCAGTTTATCCACTGAAGCTTTCTTT	CASSLSTEAFF
.	TRBV2	.	TRBJ2-6	TGTGCCAGCAGTGCGTCCACCGGCGGGGCCAACGTCCTGACTTTC	CASSASTGGANVLTF
TRBD2	TRBV6-5	.	TRBJ2-7	TGTGCCAGCAGCAACAGGGCTAGCGGGGCCTACGAGCAGTACTTC	CASSNRASGAYEQYF
TRBD2	TRBV10-3	.	TRBJ2-7	TGTGCCACGAAGGAGGGACTAGCGGGAAGCGAGCAGTACTTC	CATKEGLAGSEQYF
TRBD2	TRBV6-4	once	TRBJ2-5	TGTGCCAGCAGTCGAAGCGGGAGTGAGACCCAGTACTTC	CASSRSGSETQYF